Presented here are 11 T cell receptor beta chains from one specimen sequenced in a study of early T cells in non-severe SARS-CoV-2 infection. Each CDR3 protein is one row after TCRdb ran MiXCR on the 5' RACE reads. The data show tens of thousands of distinct CDR3 sequences, roughly 6.6% seen once. The sample consisted of whole blood. Receptors were obtained from an adult who was a healthcare worker with PCR-confirmed SARS-CoV-2 infection or an uninfected control (not recorded which).

The sample holds many counts of this clonotype. A read error may account for a junction end that differs from germline. The chain recombines TRBV3-1 with TRBJ1-2; TRBD1 aligns across 7 bases. CDR1 is LGHDT and CDR2 is YNNKEL in the germline V gene (reference sequence). This CDR3 is built from 14 residues. CDR3: CASSQVFSDRSLAF. The CDR3 DNA reads as TGTGCCAGCAGCCAAGTATTCTCGGACAGGTCTTTGGCTTTC.

In its sample, this clonotype was seen a few times. The V and J genes are TRBV12-3 or TRBV12-4 and TRBJ1-5; D is ambiguous. The germline V and J ends were trimmed by 3 bases and 10 bases, with 16 bases remaining between them. The CDR3 runs to 14 residues. In DNA, the CDR3 is TGTGCCAGCAGTTTGGACGGCCAACTTGGACCCCAGCATTTT. Amino acids: CASSLDGQLGPQHF.

This clonotype showed up many times. The rearrangement links TRBV10-3 to TRBJ1-4; TRBD1 matches 9 bases. The CDR3 totals 17 residues. The J segment lost 10 bases and the V segment lost 2 bases, leaving 14 bases of the junction unmatched. Germline V lookup: CDR1 ENHRY, CDR2 SYGVKD. The CDR3 here is CAISEPRRTGARGKLFF. The CDR3 nucleotides are TGTGCCATCAGTGAGCCGAGACGGACAGGGGCGCGGGGAAAACTGTTTTTT.

This clonotype showed up many times. The rearrangement uses TRBV12-3 or TRBV12-4 and TRBJ2-2; 9 bases align to TRBD1. V shed 0 bases, J shed 5 bases, and the junction held 10 bases outside the gene matches. This CDR3 is 18 amino acids long. The CDR3 DNA follows: TGTGCCAGCAGTTTAGCGCTTGGGGGACAGGGAAGAACCGGGGAGCTGTTTTTT. It codes for CASSLALGGQGRTGELFF.

This clonotype showed up many times. The V call is TRBV11-2, the J call TRBJ2-1, with a weak D call TRBD1 (5 bases). V was pared by 3 bases and J by 1 base, with 10 bases between. Germline V gives CDR1 SGHAT, CDR2 FQNNGV. CDR3 length equals 15 residues. The CDR3: CASSLGRLSYNEQFF. The CDR3 nucleotides are TGTGCCAGCAGCTTGGGGCGCCTATCCTACAATGAGCAGTTCTTC.

There are many counts of this clonotype. The V gene is TRBV12-3 or TRBV12-4, the J gene TRBJ1-2, with TRBD1 matching 9 bases. V lost 10 bases, J lost 1 base, and 13 bases stayed unmatched. The CDR3 consists of 16 residues. Here the CDR3 DNA reads TGTGCCACCGCCCCCACCCCGGACAGGGGTAACTATGGCTACACCTTC. Protein product: CATAPTPDRGNYGYTF.

This chain joins TRBV7-6 and TRBJ2-2, with D hard to call. The CDR3 has 15 residues. Trimming cost V 5 bases and J 1 base, with 11 bases left between them. Germline CDR1 and CDR2: SGHVS and FNYEAQ. DNA of the CDR3: TGTGCCAGCAGCCGATTCACGGGGAACACCGGGGAGCTGTTTTTT. It encodes CASSRFTGNTGELFF.

This clonotype has ten or more counts. V usage is TRBV28 and J usage is TRBJ1-1; D might be TRBD1 (6 bases). The CDR3 extends over 17 amino acids. V was shortened by 2 bases and J by 4 bases, with 20 bases between the two germline ends. The germline CDR1 and CDR2 sequences are MDHEN and SYDVKM. CDR3 residues: CASSLHAGGLVVTEAFF. The CDR3 nucleotides read TGTGCCAGCAGTTTACACGCGGGGGGCCTAGTGGTCACTGAAGCTTTCTTT. Full variable domain (outside the CDR3, taken from reference TRBV28 and TRBJ1-1): DVKVTQSSRYLVKRTGEKVFLECVQDMDHENMFWYRQDPGLGLRLIYFSYDVKMKEKGDIPEGYSVSREKKERFSLILESASTNQTSMYLCASSLHAGGLVVTEAFFGQGTRLTVV.

This clonotype is a singleton in its sample. The rearrangement uses TRBV5-1 and TRBJ1-1; TRBD1 aligns across 7 bases. Germline V gives CDR1 SGHRS, CDR2 YFSETQ. The V segment lost 2 bases and the J segment 5 bases; nucleotides outside the gene matches: 6. This CDR3 is 14 amino acids long. The CDR3 DNA reads TGCGCCAGCAGCTTCCAGGGGGAGAAAACTGAAGCTTTCTTT. Its protein is CASSFQGEKTEAFF.

In its sample, this clonotype was seen once. This may arise from a read error, as a much more abundant clone is one base away. J is TRBJ1-6 and V is TRBV20-1, with TRBD1 matching 7 bases. This CDR3 has 14 amino acids. Germline-derived CDR1 and CDR2 are DFQATT and SNEGSKA (reference sequence). The CDR3 sequence: CGASPRTGRWPLHF. Written as DNA, the CDR3 is TGCGGTGCTAGCCCCAGGACAGGCCGTTGGCCCCTCCACTTT.

This clonotype showed up many times. V and J are TRBV9 and TRBJ2-7; possible D gene TRBD1, 6 bases. Germline loops: CDR1 SGDLS, CDR2 YYNGEE. Trimming left V 0 bases short and J 1 base short, with 11 bases between. The CDR3 totals 15 residues. CDR3 coding DNA: TGTGCCAGCAGCGTAGGTTTGGACAGATCCTACGAGCAGTACTTC. Its protein product is CASSVGLDRSYEQYF.